This T cell receptor (beta chain) was captured by sequencing in a study of PD-L1 blockade in urothelial cancer. Every PCR received spiked-in synthetic TCR analog templates. Repertoires were generated with immunoSEQ multiplex PCR, while TCRdb's copy carries only in-frame clones and drops some. The data show some 74,000 clones, just under 85% seen once. Time point defined: pretreatment peripheral blood. Looked up from germline, CDR1 is SGHRS and CDR2 is YFSETQ. V was trimmed by 2 bases and J by 4 bases, leaving 9 bases between them. This CDR3 spans 14 amino acids. Here the sequenced sample was PBMCs, taken around atezolizumab (anti-PD-L1) treatment. The receptor comes from a middle-aged man with urothelial cancer. The genes are TRBV5-1 and TRBJ1-4; D is unclear. CDR3 loop: CASSLWEINEKLFF. CDR3 in DNA: TGCGCCAGCAGCTTATGGGAGATTAATGAAAAACTGTTTTTT.